The present TCR beta chain was sequenced within a study of blood T cell repertoires in COVID-19. About the research overall: Samples came from the United States, Italy and Spain, spanning acute and convalescent COVID-19. Nucleic acid was either cDNA or gDNA, and it came from T cells, B-cell-depleted T cells, or PBMCs.

Authors' analysis steps: Amplification of reference gene primers provided the estimated nucleated cell counts. Assay: immunoSEQ multiplex PCR; the TCRdb copy retains only in-frame clones and omits some. The V and J calls and the clone size are those of that table, but D and trimming were determined from the DNA. The data contain around 230,000 clones, around 86% of them singletons. The clonotype comes from a woman between 55 and 75 years old with active or convalescent COVID-19. Material: peripheral blood.

The CDR3 region has the DNA TGTGCCTGGAGCGTCGGACTAGACACAGATACGCAGTATTTT. Its protein product is CAWSVGLDTDTQYF. The chain links TRBV30 to TRBJ2-3; TRBD2 agrees at 7 bases. CDR3 length equals 14 residues. The germline CDR1 and CDR2 sequences are GTSNPN and SVGIG (reference sequence). The trim removed 3 bases at V and 2 bases at J, leaving 5 bases unmatched.